This T cell receptor beta chain was found in a study of blood T cell repertoires in COVID-19. Across the study: Samples came from the United States, Italy and Spain, spanning acute and convalescent COVID-19. In each case, the material was cDNA or gDNA derived from T cells, B-cell-depleted T cells, or PBMCs.

CDR1 is SGHRS, CDR2 YFSETQ, per germline. V gave up 4 bases and J gave up 0 bases, with 10 bases separating them. The CDR3 is 14 amino acids. In the source study's methods: Amplification of reference gene primers was used by the study to estimate nucleated cell counts. Method: immunoSEQ multiplex PCR; TCRdb's copy keeps in-frame clones and lacks some. D and trimming come from the DNA, and the V and J calls and clone size come from that table. The table includes around 70,000 clones, roughly 84% detected once. This chain links TRBV5-1 with TRBJ2-5; a weak D match, TRBD1 (6 bases). The specimen sequenced was peripheral blood. The sequence was collected from a man aged 50 or older with active COVID-19. CDR3 sequence (DNA): TGCGCCAGCAGCCCCTGGACAGACCAAGAGACCCAGTACTTC. Its protein product is CASSPWTDQETQYF.